Listed below are T cell receptor beta chains from one sample, sequenced in a study of glioma-infiltrating T cells. TCRdb passed the multiplex PCR reads through MiXCR, listing each CDR3 protein once. Among approximately 120,000 distinct CDR3 sequences, roughly 24% were seen once, and the ten largest hold nearly 15%. The sequenced sample was glioma tissue, nonneoplastic brain tissue, or PBMCs (not recorded which). The receptors were sampled from a human donor with low-grade glioma or glioblastoma, undergoing nonglioma brain surgery, or in good health (not recorded which). Both conserved end residues are part of each CDR3. The order of the fields is J gene, clone size, V gene, D gene, CDR3 protein, CDR3 DNA. A D gene is named only where the DNA matches it firmly. Size values are once, few and many counts, or a class for expanded clones, and some rows have none.

TRBJ2-1 many TRBV15 TRBD2 CATSREQAGDRYNEQFF TGTGCCACCAGCAGAGAGCAAGCGGGAGACAGATACAATGAGCAGTTCTTC
TRBJ1-5 many TRBV4-3 . CASSQGTHQPQHF TGCGCCAGCAGCCAAGGCACCCATCAGCCCCAGCATTTT
TRBJ1-1 many TRBV2 . CASSATTGGNTEAFF TGTGCCAGCAGTGCAACGACAGGAGGGAACACTGAAGCTTTCTTT
TRBJ1-2 many TRBV6-6 . CASSYLQGRGYTF TGTGCCAGCAGTTACTTACAGGGTCGTGGCTACACCTTC
TRBJ2-7 many TRBV27 . CASSTWTGRDSYEQYF TGTGCCAGCAGTACTTGGACGGGGCGGGACTCCTACGAGCAGTACTTC
TRBJ2-3 many TRBV24-1 . CATSDPGDSTDTQYF TGTGCCACCAGTGACCCTGGGGACAGCACAGATACGCAGTATTTT
TRBJ1-2 few TRBV12-3/TRBV12-4 . CASSFPGSGYTF TGTGCCAGCAGTTTTCCAGGGAGTGGCTACACCTTC
TRBJ2-3 many TRBV19 TRBD2 CASGLAASTDTQYF TGTGCCAGTGGACTAGCGGCTAGCACAGATACGCAGTATTTT
TRBJ1-3 few TRBV5-1 TRBD1 CASSLQGHPSGNTIYF TGCGCCAGCAGCTTACAGGGGCACCCCTCTGGAAACACCATATATTTT
TRBJ2-3 many TRBV20-1 . CSAGRGTQYF TGCAGTGCCGGCCGGGGTACGCAGTATTTT
TRBJ2-1 many TRBV5-1 . CASSLGQSSYNEQFF TGCGCCAGCAGCTTGGGGCAGAGCTCCTACAATGAGCAGTTCTTC
TRBJ2-5 many TRBV6-1 . CASSRFGDQETQYF TGTGCCAGCAGTCGATTCGGGGACCAAGAGACCCAGTACTTC
TRBJ2-1 many TRBV6-1 TRBD2 CASGLAGAYNEQFF TGTGCCAGCGGCCTAGCGGGAGCCTACAATGAGCAGTTCTTC
TRBJ2-5 many TRBV28 . CASSLPLGVGTQYF TGTGCCAGCAGTTTACCATTAGGGGTGGGAACCCAGTACTTC
TRBJ1-1 few TRBV18 . CASSISTQWRPEAFF TGTGCCAGCTCTATTTCGACCCAGTGGCGGCCGGAAGCTTTCTTT
TRBJ2-3 . TRBV7-3 TRBD2 CASSSWTSGKDTDMQYF TGTGCCAGCAGCTCCTGGACTAGCGGGAAAGACACAGATATGCAGTATTTT
TRBJ1-2 many TRBV20-1 . CSAPRRTNYGYTF TGCAGTGCCCCGCGTCGGACTAACTATGGCTACACCTTC
TRBJ2-5 many TRBV6-6 . CASSLLDPPTSKTQYF TGTGCCAGCAGTTTACTCGATCCCCCAACCTCTAAGACCCAGTACTTC